Here is one T cell receptor (beta chain) with its context. What it recognizes is unknown. Germline V CDR1 and CDR2: ENHRY, SYGVKD. V lost 10 bases, J lost 2 bases, and 14 bases lay in between. This CDR3 region has 13 residues. This sample was taken from a study of CD8 T cells in ankylosing spondylitis. Broader study findings: With a CD8+ phenotype, disease-linked clones were relatively rare in peripheral blood. Several of the motif variants were reported before in synovial fluid and blood from reactive arthritis. In ankylosing spondylitis patients, matched synovial fluid reportedly showed significant enrichment of disease-linked clones. A TCR beta motif of 7 or 8 highly homologous variants appeared characteristic of ankylosing spondylitis blood.

Generation of TCR beta libraries employed quantitative 5'-RACE incorporating molecular barcodes. TCRdb recomputed calls from the 5' RACE reads with MiXCR, one row per CDR3 protein. The table includes hundreds of thousands of distinct CDR3 sequences, approximately 12% detected once. Sample: blood, either unsorted or a sorted T cell fraction (not recorded which). This chain joins TRBV10-3 and TRBJ1-1; a possible D gene is TRBD1 (5 bases). The TCR sequence derives from a male donor with ankylosing spondylitis. For the CDR3, the DNA is TGTGCCACCCGGGGCAGCTTAAACACTGAAGCTTTCTTT. Amino acid sequence: CATRGSLNTEAFF.